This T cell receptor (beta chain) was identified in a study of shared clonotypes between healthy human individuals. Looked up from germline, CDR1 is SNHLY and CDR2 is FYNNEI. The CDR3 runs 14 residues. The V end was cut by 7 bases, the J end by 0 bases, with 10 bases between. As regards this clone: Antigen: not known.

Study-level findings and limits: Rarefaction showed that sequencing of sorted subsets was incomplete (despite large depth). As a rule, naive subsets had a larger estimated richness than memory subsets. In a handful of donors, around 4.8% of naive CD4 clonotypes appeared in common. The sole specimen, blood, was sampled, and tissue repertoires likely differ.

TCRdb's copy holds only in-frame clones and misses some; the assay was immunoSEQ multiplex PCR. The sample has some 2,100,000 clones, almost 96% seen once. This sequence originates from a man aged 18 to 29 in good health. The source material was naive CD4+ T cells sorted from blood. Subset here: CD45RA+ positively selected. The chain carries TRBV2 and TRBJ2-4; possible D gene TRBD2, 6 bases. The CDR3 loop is CASISGLAKNIQYF. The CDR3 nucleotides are TGTGCCAGCATTAGCGGCTTAGCCAAAAACATTCAGTACTTC.